This T cell receptor beta chain appears in the sequencing data of a study of blood T cell repertoires in COVID-19. Study details: The study drew acute and convalescent COVID-19 samples from the United States, Italy and Spain. T cells, B-cell-depleted T cells, or PBMCs provided the cDNA or gDNA that served as material.

Per the original methods: Amplification from reference gene primers served as the basis for estimated nucleated cell counts. The protocol was immunoSEQ multiplex PCR, while the TCRdb copy is restricted to in-frame clones and leaves out a portion. The DNA gave D and trimming, while V, J and clone size come from that table. This table holds 150,000 to 200,000 clones, 65% to 80% found once. The ends lost 3 bases at V and 4 bases at J; junction bases unmatched: 8. CDR3 length: 17 residues. Germline V gene data show CDR1 as KGHDR and CDR2 as SFDVKD. The sequence came from a man aged 55 to 70 with acute or convalescent COVID-19. The specimen was peripheral blood. This chain connects TRBV24-1 to TRBJ2-1; TRBD1 matches 10 bases. CDR3 loop: CATSDGQTGGAYNEQFF. The DNA of the CDR3 is TGTGCCACCAGTGATGGCCAGACAGGGGGCGCATACAATGAGCAGTTCTTC.